The next 6 T cell receptor beta chains were all read from a single sample in a study of regulatory T cells in long-lasting Graves disease. Researchers made TCR beta libraries by using iRepertoire HTBI primers and running Arm-PCR on CDR3 regions. Using its own MiXCR run on the multiplex PCR reads, TCRdb lists one record per CDR3 protein. In the table there are hundreds of thousands of distinct CDR3 sequences, roughly 12% of which are singletons. Time point here: newly diagnosed GD, antithyroid drugs for less than 3 months. The authors made the TCR library using RNA they extracted from PBMCs. This sample also belongs to another study, concerning T cells in Graves' hyperthyroidism and ophthalmopathy.

The sample here was peripheral blood mononuclear cells (PBMCs), taken at new diagnosis, from a patient treated with antithyroid drugs. The receptors originated from a man in his thirties or forties with Graves disease.

This clonotype was found a few times. The chain's CDR3 is CASSIAPADLAGAYEQYF. CDR3 coding DNA: TGTGCCAGTAGTATAGCCCCAGCAGACCTAGCGGGAGCCTACGAGCAGTACTTC. The chain recombines TRBV19 with TRBJ2-7, with 10 bases fitting TRBD2. After removal of 1 base from V and 2 bases from J, the junction contained 11 bases not matched to a gene. The length of the CDR3 is 18 residues. Per germline, CDR1 LNHDA and CDR2 SQIVND (reference sequence).

At least ten counts were recorded for this clonotype. The chain employs TRBV30 and TRBJ2-5, with D perhaps matching TRBD2 (6 bases). The CDR3 spans 12 residues. The V end lost 2 bases, the J end lost 2 bases, and 6 bases lay between the germline ends. Germline V gene lookup returns CDR1 GTSNPN and CDR2 SVGIG (reference sequence). The CDR3 DNA reads TGTGCCTGGAGTCGGGGGCAAGAGACCCAGTACTTC. Encoded protein: CAWSRGQETQYF.

The chain recombines TRBV7-8 with TRBJ1-5; TRBD1 matches at 7 bases. The V gene end was trimmed by 5 bases and the J gene end by 6 bases; junction bases not matched to a gene: 19. This CDR3 is built from 18 residues. Germline V CDR1 and CDR2: SGHVS, FQNEAQ. The CDR3 DNA follows: TGTGCCAGCAGCCCGCGACAGGGTAGGATATGGTATGGTCAGCCCCAGCATTTT. Amino acids: CASSPRQGRIWYGQPQHF.

This clonotype showed up just a few times. The V gene is TRBV7-3, the J gene TRBJ2-1, with D perhaps given as TRBD1 or TRBD2 (5 bases each). The CDR3 has 16 amino acids. The germline CDR1 and CDR2 sequences are SGHTA and FQGTGA. V was trimmed by 1 base and J by 0 bases, leaving 10 bases between them. CDR3 sequence: CASSLIGGSSYNEQFF. The CDR3 DNA reads TGTGCCAGCAGCTTAATTGGGGGAAGCTCCTACAATGAGCAGTTCTTC.

The chain employs TRBV20-1 and TRBJ2-1; 10 positions agree with TRBD2. The length of the CDR3 is 14 residues. Germline V CDR1 and CDR2: DFQATT, SNEGSKA (reference sequence). Losses at the gene ends were 2 bases for V and 4 bases for J; bases not matched to a gene: 2. The CDR3 region is CSARSGRGYNEQFF. The DNA for the CDR3 is TGCAGTGCTAGAAGCGGGAGGGGTTACAATGAGCAGTTCTTC.

This clonotype was counted ten times or more. This rearrangement joins TRBV15 to TRBJ2-1; D may match TRBD1 or TRBD2 (5 bases each). Trimming removed 1 base at V and 10 bases at J, with 20 bases between. Germline V gene sequence: CDR1 LNHNV, CDR2 YYDKDF (reference sequence). The CDR3 is made up of 16 amino acids. The CDR3 DNA reads TGTGCCACCAGCAGAGTTTCCCGGGACCCCTCGAGGGAGCAGTTCTTC. Translation gives CATSRVSRDPSREQFF.